The 2 T cell receptor beta chains below all came from one sample that was sequenced in a study of blood T cell repertoires in COVID-19. Here immunoSEQ multiplex PCR was the method, and the copy in TCRdb shows in-frame clones only, minus some. The sample gives 200,000 to 250,000 clones, around nine tenths of which show up once; 1.6% is in the top ten. Sequencing used peripheral blood. Receptor source: an older woman who had recovered from COVID-19.

Only one count was recorded for this clone. CDR3 region: CASSSGGDGWAYLRNEQFF. CDR3 bases: TGTGCCAGCTCTTCGGGGGGGGACGGTTGGGCTTATCTTCGCAATGAGCAGTTCTTC. This chain joins TRBV7-6 and TRBJ2-1; 8 positions agree with TRBD2. CDR3 size: 19 residues. CDR1 is SGHVS, CDR2 FNYEAQ, per germline. V was clipped by 8 bases and J by 6 bases; unmatched bases: 24.

The chain links TRBV5-5 to TRBJ1-5; the D is unclear. The V end lost 4 bases, the J end lost 5 bases, and 10 bases lay between the germline ends. This CDR3 has 13 amino acids. The germline V gene has CDR1 SGHKS and CDR2 YYEKEE (reference sequence). The CDR3, as DNA: TGTGCCAGCAGCGTGGATGGAGATCAGCCCCAGCATTTT. This translates into CASSVDGDQPQHF.